The present T cell receptor beta chain was sequenced within a study of T cells in Graves' hyperthyroidism and ophthalmopathy. Study-level findings and limits: Most thyroid clonotypes expanded above 0.001 were also detected in blood.

TCR beta CDR3 sequences were amplified from RNA transcripts. An initial round of RT-PCR targeting the TCR CDR3 relied on the HTBI primer set. TCRdb used MiXCR to reprocess the multiplex PCR reads, holding one entry per CDR3 protein. The sample has approximately 740,000 distinct CDR3 sequences; around 15% are singletons. In its sample, this clonotype was seen many times. No antigen is known for it. The V end lost 5 bases, the J end lost 10 bases, and 15 bases lay between the germline ends. The length of the CDR3 is 13 residues. Germline V gene sequence: CDR1 SGHVS, CDR2 FQNEAQ. The clonotype originates from a woman under 30 with Graves' hyperthyroidism. V gene TRBV7-8 combines with J gene TRBJ2-1; D uncertain. The sequencing input was blood. Here the CDR3 DNA reads TGTGCCAGCAGCCCCAGGATGGGGTTGGAGCAGTTCTTC. Translation: CASSPRMGLEQFF.